This T cell receptor beta chain was identified in a study of blood T cells in healthy people across ages. Whole-study findings and limits: While age rose, TCR beta diversity per million T cells dropped in a roughly linear way. Naive T cell percentage showed a strong correlation with the diversity of TCR beta.

Worth noting for this clonotype: What it recognizes is unknown.

V lost 0 bases, J lost 0 bases, and 6 bases lay in between. This CDR3 region has 15 residues. Germline CDR1 SGDLS, CDR2 YYNGEE. Alongside a J-beta primer mix, a sample-barcoded 5' primer served in a second PCR lasting roughly 7 to 11 cycles. TCRdb processed the 5' RACE reads anew with MiXCR; each CDR3 protein has one entry. Among about 640,000 distinct CDR3 sequences listed, roughly 53% were seen once. In terms of origin and age, donors were healthy Caucasian individuals from Russia aged about 6 to 90. The total RNA that was extracted per sample amounted to at least 5 micrograms. This chain connects TRBV9 to TRBJ2-2; D unresolved. Input material: blood. The origin of this receptor is a man aged 60 to 69 in good health. CDR3 amino acids: CASSVVASNTGELFF. Written as DNA, the CDR3 is TGTGCCAGCAGCGTAGTGGCGTCGAACACCGGGGAGCTGTTTTTT.